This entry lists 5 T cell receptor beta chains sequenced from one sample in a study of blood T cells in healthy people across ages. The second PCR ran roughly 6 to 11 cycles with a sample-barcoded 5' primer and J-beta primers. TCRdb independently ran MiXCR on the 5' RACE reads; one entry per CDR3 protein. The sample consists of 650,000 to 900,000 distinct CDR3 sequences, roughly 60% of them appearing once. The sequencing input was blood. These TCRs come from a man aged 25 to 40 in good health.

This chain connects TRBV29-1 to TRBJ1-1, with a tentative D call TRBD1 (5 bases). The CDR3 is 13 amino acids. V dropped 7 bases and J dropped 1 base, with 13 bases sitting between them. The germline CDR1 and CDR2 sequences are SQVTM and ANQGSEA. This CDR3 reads CSAREGGNTEAFF. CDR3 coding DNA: TGCAGCGCCAGGGAGGGCGGGAACACTGAAGCTTTCTTT.

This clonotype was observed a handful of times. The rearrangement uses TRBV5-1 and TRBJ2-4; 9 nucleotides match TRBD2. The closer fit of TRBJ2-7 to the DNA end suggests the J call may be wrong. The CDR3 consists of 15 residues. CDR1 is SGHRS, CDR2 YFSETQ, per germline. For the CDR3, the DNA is TGCGCCAGCAGCTTGGGCAGCGGGGGGTTCTACGAGCAGTACTTC. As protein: CASSLGSGGFYEQYF.

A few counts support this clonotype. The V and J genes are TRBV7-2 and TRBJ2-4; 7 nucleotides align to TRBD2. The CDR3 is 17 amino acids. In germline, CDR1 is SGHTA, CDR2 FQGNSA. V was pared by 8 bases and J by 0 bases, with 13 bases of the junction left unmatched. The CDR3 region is CASGSSGLQLAKNIQYF. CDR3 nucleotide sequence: TGTGCCAGCGGAAGTAGCGGGCTGCAGCTAGCCAAAAACATTCAGTACTTC. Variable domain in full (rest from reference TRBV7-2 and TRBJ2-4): GAGVSQSPSNKVTEKGKDVELRCDPISGHTALYWYRQSLGQGLEFLIYFQGNSAPDKSGLPSDRFSAERTGGSVSTLTIQRTQQEDSAVYLCASGSSGLQLAKNIQYFGAGTRLSVL.

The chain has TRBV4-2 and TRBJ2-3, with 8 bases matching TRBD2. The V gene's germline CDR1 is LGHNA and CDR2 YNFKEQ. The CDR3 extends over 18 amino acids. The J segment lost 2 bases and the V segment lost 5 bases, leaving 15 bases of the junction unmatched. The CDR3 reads CASSTNAGLVSVTDTQYF. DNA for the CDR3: TGTGCCAGCAGCACGAACGCGGGACTAGTAAGTGTCACAGATACGCAGTATTTT.

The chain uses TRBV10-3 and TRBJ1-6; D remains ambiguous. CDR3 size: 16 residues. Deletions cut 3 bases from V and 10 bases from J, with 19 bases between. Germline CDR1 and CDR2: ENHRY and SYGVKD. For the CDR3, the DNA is TGTGCCATCAGTGATCGCCAAGGCAGGCTCGACTCACCCCTCCACTTT. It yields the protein CAISDRQGRLDSPLHF.